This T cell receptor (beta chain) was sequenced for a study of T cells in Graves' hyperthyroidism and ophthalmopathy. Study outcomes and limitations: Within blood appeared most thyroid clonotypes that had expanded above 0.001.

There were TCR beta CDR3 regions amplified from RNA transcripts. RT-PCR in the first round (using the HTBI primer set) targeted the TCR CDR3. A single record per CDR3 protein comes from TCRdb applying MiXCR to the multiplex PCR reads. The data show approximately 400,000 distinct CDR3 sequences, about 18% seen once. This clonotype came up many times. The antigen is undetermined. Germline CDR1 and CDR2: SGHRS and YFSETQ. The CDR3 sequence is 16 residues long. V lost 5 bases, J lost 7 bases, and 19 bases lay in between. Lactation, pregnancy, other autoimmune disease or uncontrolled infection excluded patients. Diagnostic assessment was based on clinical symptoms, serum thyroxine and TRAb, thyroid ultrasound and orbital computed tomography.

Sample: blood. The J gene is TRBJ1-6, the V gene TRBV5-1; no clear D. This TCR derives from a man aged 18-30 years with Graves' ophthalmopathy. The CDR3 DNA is TGCGCCAGCAGAAACTCGGTTTACAAAGAGAATTCACCCCTCCACTTT. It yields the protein CASRNSVYKENSPLHF.